The 21 T cell receptor beta chains given below trace back to one sample, sequenced in a study of blood T cell repertoires in COVID-19 (TCRdb year 2020). The library was generated by the immunoSEQ multiplex PCR assay. In TCRdb, the immuneACCESS table is reduced to in-frame sequences with V and J assigned. These tables do not hold every clone; where another copy was compared, an unresolved V gene accounts for under half, and the others remain unexplained. Recorded for this sample are roughly 72,000 clones; around 80% of them occurred a single time. Approximately 18% of the sample is in the top ten clones. Sample: peripheral blood. The receptors here all came from a man between 65 and 85 years old who had recovered from COVID-19.

This chain uses TRBV3-1 (or the pseudogene TRBV3-2) with TRBJ2-7, with D possibly TRBD1 on 6 matching bases. There are 17 residues in the CDR3. Trimming took off 4 bases at V and 2 bases at J, with 21 bases between the two ends. Germline V gives CDR1 LGHDT, CDR2 YNNKEL (reference sequence). The CDR3: CASSPRRLGARTYEQYF. The CDR3 DNA reads as TGTGCCAGCAGCCCGAGAAGGTTGGGGGCGCGGACCTACGAGCAGTACTTC.

The chain has TRBV21-1 and TRBJ2-7; the table names TRBD1, a call not compared with the DNA. TRBV21-1 is an annotated pseudogene. The CDR3 consists of 14 residues. The CDR3 spells CASSKGQGAGEQYF. The CDR3 nucleotides are TGTGCCAGCAGCAAGGGACAGGGGGCGGGAGAGCAGTACTTC.

The genes are TRBV5-5 and TRBJ2-3; 10 bases are a match to TRBD2. The CDR3 has 17 amino acids. Germline CDR1 and CDR2: SGHKS and YYEKEE (reference sequence). J lost 4 bases, V lost 6 bases, and 14 bases had no gene match. CDR3 loop: CASTSLQAGGPADTQYF. The CDR3 region has the DNA TGTGCCAGCACCTCACTCCAAGCGGGAGGGCCAGCAGATACGCAGTATTTT. Based on the CDR3 plus reference TRBV5-5 and TRBJ2-3, the full variable domain is DAGVTQSPTHLIKTRGQQVTLRCSPISGHKSVSWYQQVLGQGPQFIFQYYEKEERGRGNFPDRFSARQFPNYSSELNVNALLLGDSALYLCASTSLQAGGPADTQYFGPGTRLTVL.

This clone occurred once. The chain carries TRBV4-2 and TRBJ1-6; 9 bases map to TRBD1. V shed 7 bases, J shed 10 bases, and the junction held 11 bases outside the gene matches. Looked up from germline, CDR1 is LGHNA and CDR2 is YNFKEQ. The CDR3 runs to 15 residues. In DNA form, the CDR3 reads TGTGCCAGCATGGATGATAGACAGGGGGAATCACCCCTCCACTTT. Translating gives CASMDDRQGESPLHF.

This chain uses TRBV6-6 with TRBJ2-1; maybe TRBD1 (6 bases). Per the germline V gene, CDR1 is MNHNY and CDR2 is SVGAGI (reference sequence). This CDR3 has 11 residues. Trimming cost V 7 bases and J 10 bases, with 11 bases left between them. CDR3 nucleotides: TGTGCCAGCACCCGCACAGGGGAGCAGTTCTTC. It translates to CASTRTGEQFF.

The CDR3 reads CASSYYREGQPQHF. CDR3 DNA sequence: TGTGCCAGCAGTTATTACAGGGAAGGGCAGCCCCAGCATTTT. V is TRBV5-8 and J is TRBJ1-5; weak D call: TRBD1 (6 bases). Germline V gene sequence: CDR1 SGHTS, CDR2 YDEGEE. Trimming cost V 5 bases and J 7 bases, with 16 bases left between them. The CDR3 runs to 14 residues.

This chain links TRBV5-1 with TRBJ2-3; D is perhaps TRBD1 (6 bases). V was cut by 0 bases and J by 2 bases, with 13 bases left in between. This CDR3 spans 16 amino acids. Germline assignment: CDR1 SGHRS and CDR2 YFSETQ. Written as DNA, the CDR3 is TGCGCCAGCAGCTTGGGACCAGGGGCCTACACAGATACGCAGTATTTT. Translating gives CASSLGPGAYTDTQYF.

The V and J genes are TRBV12-3 or TRBV12-4 and TRBJ2-5; tentatively, D is TRBD2 (5 bases). V was cut by 1 base and J by 9 bases, with 12 bases left in between. This CDR3 is built from 13 residues. In DNA, the CDR3 is TGTGCCAGCAGTTTAGGAGGGAGAGTTTCCCAGTACTTC. Residues: CASSLGGRVSQYF.

In its sample, this clone was seen once. This chain joins TRBV12-5 and TRBJ1-2, with D possibly being TRBD1 (5 bases). The CDR3 runs to 15 residues. Germline values: CDR1 LGHNT, CDR2 FRNRAP. The V and J ends lost 3 bases and 5 bases respectively, with 16 bases between them. For the CDR3, the DNA is TGTGCTAGTGGTTTTTTTTTGACAGAAAGATATGGCTACACCTTC. The encoded protein is CASGFFLTERYGYTF.

A single count supports this clone. The chain has TRBV27 and TRBJ2-1, with 8 bases matching TRBD2. The V and J ends lost 5 bases and 6 bases, in that order; junction bases with no gene match: 18. The CDR3 totals 18 residues. Germline V gene data show CDR1 as MNHEY and CDR2 as SMNVEV (reference sequence). The CDR3 DNA follows: TGTGCCAGCAGTCTCTTCTCAAGCGGGAGTCTTCTCTCCAATGAGCAGTTCTTC. Translating gives CASSLFSSGSLLSNEQFF.

The V gene is TRBV6-1, the J gene TRBJ2-2; maybe TRBD1 (5 bases). Germline CDR1 MNHNS, CDR2 SASEGT. This CDR3 is built from 15 residues. V was cut by 2 bases and J by 4 bases, with 11 bases left in between. For the CDR3, the DNA is TGTGCCAGCAGTGAATCGGCAGGGCCCACCGGGGAGCTGTTTTTT. This translates into CASSESAGPTGELFF.

This clone was seen a single time. V usage is TRBV7-3 and J usage is TRBJ2-3, with D possibly being TRBD2 (5 bases). The ends were cut back, 4 bases at V and 0 bases at J, with 11 bases in the middle. Germline loops: CDR1 SGHTA, CDR2 FQGTGA. CDR3 size: 15 residues. The CDR3 here is CASSSRTGSTDTQYF. The CDR3 DNA reads as TGTGCCAGCAGCTCCCGGACTGGAAGCACAGATACGCAGTATTTT.

The V gene is TRBV3-1 (or the pseudogene TRBV3-2), the J gene TRBJ2-7; 11 nucleotides line up with TRBD1. V dropped 4 bases and J dropped 4; count of bases not matched to a gene: 9. Germline CDR1 LGHDT, CDR2 YNNKEL (reference sequence). CDR3 length: 16 residues. CDR3 bases: TGTGCCAGCAGCCCCCATCCCGGGACAGGGGGTTACGAGCAGTACTTC. It translates to CASSPHPGTGGYEQYF.

V is TRBV28 and J is TRBJ2-2, with a possible D match to TRBD1 (6 bases). This CDR3 is 15 amino acids long. Germline V gene data show CDR1 as MDHEN and CDR2 as SYDVKM. The germline V and J ends were trimmed by 5 bases and 3 bases, with 13 bases remaining between them. CDR3 DNA: TGTGCCAGCAGTAACTTACAGGGATACACCGGGGAGCTGTTTTTT. Encoded protein: CASSNLQGYTGELFF.

This sequence joins TRBV28 and TRBJ2-1, with 8 bases that match TRBD2. CDR3 length equals 15 residues. CDR1 is MDHEN and CDR2 is SYDVKM in the germline V gene. Unmatched junction bases numbered 12, after V lost 4 bases and J lost 10 bases. This CDR3 reads CASSSPAGVLREQFF. CDR3 DNA sequence: TGTGCCAGCAGTTCACCAGCGGGGGTCTTAAGGGAGCAGTTCTTC.

The V call is TRBV7-3, the J call TRBJ2-3, with a possible D match to TRBD2 (5 bases). Trimming took off 5 bases at V and 1 base at J, with 19 bases between the two ends. Germline assignment: CDR1 SGHTA and CDR2 FQGTGA. The CDR3 covers 17 residues. CDR3 loop: CASSANKRGDGTDTQYF. CDR3 nucleotides: TGTGCCAGCAGCGCCAACAAACGGGGTGATGGCACAGATACGCAGTATTTT.

The V gene is TRBV5-6, the J gene TRBJ2-5; perhaps TRBD1 as D (5 bases). V was trimmed by 5 bases and J by 4 bases, leaving 9 bases between them. The CDR3 has 12 amino acids. CDR1 is SGHDT, CDR2 YYEEEE, per germline. CDR3 region: CASSPQGETQYF. The CDR3 nucleotides are TGTGCCAGCAGTCCTCAGGGAGAGACCCAGTACTTC.

This clone was counted a few times. The J gene is TRBJ2-7, the V gene TRBV11-2; D is possibly TRBD2 (6 bases). V dropped 5 bases and J dropped 2 bases, with 10 bases sitting between them. The CDR3 runs to 13 residues. Germline V gene data show CDR1 as SGHAT and CDR2 as FQNNGV. CDR3 sequence: CASSVGLTYEQYF. The CDR3 region has the DNA TGTGCCAGCAGCGTCGGACTAACCTACGAGCAGTACTTC.

The DNA of the CDR3 is TGTGCCAGCTCACCTCTCGAGGGCACAGATACGCAGTATTTT. Translating gives CASSPLEGTDTQYF. The chain combines TRBV18 with TRBJ2-3; D is unresolved. V gave up 3 bases and J gave up 1 base, with 8 bases separating them. This CDR3 has 14 residues. CDR1 KGHSH and CDR2 LQKENI come from the germline V gene.

The chain is built from TRBV6-1 and TRBJ1-4; D ambiguous. CDR3 length: 13 residues. CDR1 is MNHNS and CDR2 is SASEGT in the germline V gene. V lost 6 bases, J lost 8 bases, and 13 bases lay in between. CDR3 nucleotides: TGTGCCAGCAGCGAGAATGGGAGGGAAAAACTGTTTTTT. Its translation is CASSENGREKLFF.

The chain is built from TRBV18 and TRBJ2-1; D is undetermined. This CDR3 contains 12 residues. V was clipped by 3 bases and J by 9 bases, with 9 bases between them. Germline CDR1 and CDR2: KGHSH and LQKENI. The CDR3, as DNA: TGTGCCAGCTCACCGTTCGCGGTTGAGCAGTTCTTC. Its translation is CASSPFAVEQFF.